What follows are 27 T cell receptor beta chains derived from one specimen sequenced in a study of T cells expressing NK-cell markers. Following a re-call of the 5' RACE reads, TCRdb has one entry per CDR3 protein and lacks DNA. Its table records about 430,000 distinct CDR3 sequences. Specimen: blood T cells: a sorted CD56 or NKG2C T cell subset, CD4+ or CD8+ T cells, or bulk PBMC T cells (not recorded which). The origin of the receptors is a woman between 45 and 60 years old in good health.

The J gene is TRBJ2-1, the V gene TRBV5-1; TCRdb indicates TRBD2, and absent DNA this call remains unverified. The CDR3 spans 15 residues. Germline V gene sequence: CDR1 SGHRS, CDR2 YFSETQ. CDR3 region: CASSLLGGRANEQFF.

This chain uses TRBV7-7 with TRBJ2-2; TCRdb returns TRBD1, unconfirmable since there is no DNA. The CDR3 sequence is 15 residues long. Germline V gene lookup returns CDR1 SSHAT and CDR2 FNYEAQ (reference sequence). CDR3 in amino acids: CASSPGPGETGELFF.

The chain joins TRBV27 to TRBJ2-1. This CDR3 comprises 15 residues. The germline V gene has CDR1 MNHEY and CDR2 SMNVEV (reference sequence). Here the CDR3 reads CASNRLASSYNEQFF.

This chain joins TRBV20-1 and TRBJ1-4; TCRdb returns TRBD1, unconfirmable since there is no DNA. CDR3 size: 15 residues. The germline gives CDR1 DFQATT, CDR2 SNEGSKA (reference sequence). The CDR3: CSASIGSGLTEKLFF.

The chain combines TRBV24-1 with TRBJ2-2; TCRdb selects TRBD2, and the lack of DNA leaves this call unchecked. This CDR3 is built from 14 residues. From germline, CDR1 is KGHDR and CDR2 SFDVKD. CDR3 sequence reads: CATAGLAPGGELFF.

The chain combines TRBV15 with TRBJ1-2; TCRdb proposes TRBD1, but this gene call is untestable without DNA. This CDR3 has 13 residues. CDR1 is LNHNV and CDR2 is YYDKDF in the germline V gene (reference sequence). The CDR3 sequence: CATSRAQGDGYTF. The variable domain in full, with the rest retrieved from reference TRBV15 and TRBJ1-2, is DAMVIQNPRYQVTQFGKPVTLSCSQTLNHNVMYWYQQKSSQAPKLLFHYYDKDFNNEADTPDNFQSRRPNTSFCFLDIRSPGLGDTAMYLCATSRAQGDGYTFGSGTRLTVV.

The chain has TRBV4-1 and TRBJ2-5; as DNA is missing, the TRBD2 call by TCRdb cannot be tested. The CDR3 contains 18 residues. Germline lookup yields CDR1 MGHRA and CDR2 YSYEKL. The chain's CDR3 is CASSQDPGRGGIQETQYF.

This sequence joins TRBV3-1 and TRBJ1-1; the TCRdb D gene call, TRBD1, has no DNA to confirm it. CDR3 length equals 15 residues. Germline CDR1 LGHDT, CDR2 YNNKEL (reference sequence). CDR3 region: CASSQGVGGKLEAFF.

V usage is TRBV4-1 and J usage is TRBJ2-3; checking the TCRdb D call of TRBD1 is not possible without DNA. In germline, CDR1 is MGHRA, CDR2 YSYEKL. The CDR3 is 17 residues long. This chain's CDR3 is CASSQDRTGPLPDTQYF.

CDR3 sequence reads: CASSFRLAGEKTQYF. The gene calls are TRBV28 and TRBJ2-5; checking the TCRdb D call of TRBD2 is not possible without DNA. The CDR3 is made up of 15 amino acids. The germline CDR1 and CDR2 sequences are MDHEN and SYDVKM.

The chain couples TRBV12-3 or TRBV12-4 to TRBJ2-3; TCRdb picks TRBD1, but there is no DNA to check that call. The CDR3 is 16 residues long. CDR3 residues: CASTAPWARATDTQYF.

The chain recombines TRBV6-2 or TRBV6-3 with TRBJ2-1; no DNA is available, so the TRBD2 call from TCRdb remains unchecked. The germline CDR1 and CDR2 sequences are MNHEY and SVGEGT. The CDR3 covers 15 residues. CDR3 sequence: CASSGSGIPYNEQFF.

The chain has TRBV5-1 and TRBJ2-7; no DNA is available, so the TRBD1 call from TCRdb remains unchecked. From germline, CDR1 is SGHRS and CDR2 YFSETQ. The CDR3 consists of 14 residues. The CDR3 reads CASSVPGQGGGQYF.

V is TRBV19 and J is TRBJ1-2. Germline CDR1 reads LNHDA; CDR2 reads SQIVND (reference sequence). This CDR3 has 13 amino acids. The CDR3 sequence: CASSISNGGGYTF. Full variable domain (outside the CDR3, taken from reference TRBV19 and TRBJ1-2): DGGITQSPKYLFRKEGQNVTLSCEQNLNHDAMYWYRQDPGQGLRLIYYSQIVNDFQKGDIAEGYSVSREKKESFPLTVTSAQKNPTAFYLCASSISNGGGYTFGSGTRLTVV.

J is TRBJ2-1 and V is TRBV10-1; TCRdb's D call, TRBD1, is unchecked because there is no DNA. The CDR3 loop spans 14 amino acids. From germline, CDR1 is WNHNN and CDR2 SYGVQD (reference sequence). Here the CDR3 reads CASSSWDLGGEQFF.

CDR3 sequence: CASSVGQGESYEQYF. The chain is built from TRBV5-6 and TRBJ2-7; TCRdb names TRBD1, which stays unverified in the absence of DNA. The germline gives CDR1 SGHDT, CDR2 YYEEEE. The CDR3 spans 15 residues.

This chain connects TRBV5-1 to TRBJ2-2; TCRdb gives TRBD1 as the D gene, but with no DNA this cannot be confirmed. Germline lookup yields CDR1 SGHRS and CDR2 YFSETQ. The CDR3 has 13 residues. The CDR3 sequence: CASSGQGTGELFF.

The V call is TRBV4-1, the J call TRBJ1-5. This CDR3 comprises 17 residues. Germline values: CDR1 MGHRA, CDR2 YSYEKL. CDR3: CASSQGGFGVRNQPQHF.

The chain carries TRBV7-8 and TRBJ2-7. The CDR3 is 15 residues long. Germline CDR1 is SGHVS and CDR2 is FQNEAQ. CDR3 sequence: CASSRPTGDSYEQYF.

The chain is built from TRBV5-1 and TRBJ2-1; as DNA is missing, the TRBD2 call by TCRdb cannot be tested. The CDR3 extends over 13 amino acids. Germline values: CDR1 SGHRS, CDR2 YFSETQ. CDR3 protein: CASRTSGSNEQFF.

The CDR3: CASRLSGRALQETQYF. The genes are TRBV12-3 or TRBV12-4 and TRBJ2-5; TCRdb's D call, TRBD2, is unchecked because there is no DNA. The CDR3 sequence is 16 residues long.

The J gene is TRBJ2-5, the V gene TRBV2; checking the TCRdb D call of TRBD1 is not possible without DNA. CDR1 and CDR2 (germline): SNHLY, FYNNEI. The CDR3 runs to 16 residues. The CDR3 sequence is CASSEEVRGLRETQYF.

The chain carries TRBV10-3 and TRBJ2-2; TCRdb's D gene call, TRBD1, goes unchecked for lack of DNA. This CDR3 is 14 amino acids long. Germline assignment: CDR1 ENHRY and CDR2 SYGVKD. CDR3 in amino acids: CAIRTASGTGELFF.

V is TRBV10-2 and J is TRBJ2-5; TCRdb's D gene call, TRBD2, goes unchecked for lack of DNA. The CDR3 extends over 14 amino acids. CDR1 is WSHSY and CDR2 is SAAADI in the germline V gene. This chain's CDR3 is CASSTSGRSETQYF.

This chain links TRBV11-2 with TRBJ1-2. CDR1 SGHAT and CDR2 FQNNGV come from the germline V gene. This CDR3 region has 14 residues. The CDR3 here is CASSVDQRDYGYTF. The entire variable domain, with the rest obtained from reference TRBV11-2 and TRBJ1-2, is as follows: EAGVAQSPRYKIIEKRQSVAFWCNPISGHATLYWYQQILGQGPKLLIQFQNNGVVDDSQLPKDRFSAERLKGVDSTLKIQPAKLEDSAVYLCASSVDQRDYGYTFGSGTRLTVV.

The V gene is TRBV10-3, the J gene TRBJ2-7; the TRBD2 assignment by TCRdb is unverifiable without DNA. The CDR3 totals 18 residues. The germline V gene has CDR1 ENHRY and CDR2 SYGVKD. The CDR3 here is CAISEPGLAGRSSYEQYF.

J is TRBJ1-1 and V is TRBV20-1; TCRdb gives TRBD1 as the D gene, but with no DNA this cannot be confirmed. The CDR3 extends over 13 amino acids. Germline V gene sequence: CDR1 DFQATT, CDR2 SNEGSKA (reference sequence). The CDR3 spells CSAETGGRTEAFF.